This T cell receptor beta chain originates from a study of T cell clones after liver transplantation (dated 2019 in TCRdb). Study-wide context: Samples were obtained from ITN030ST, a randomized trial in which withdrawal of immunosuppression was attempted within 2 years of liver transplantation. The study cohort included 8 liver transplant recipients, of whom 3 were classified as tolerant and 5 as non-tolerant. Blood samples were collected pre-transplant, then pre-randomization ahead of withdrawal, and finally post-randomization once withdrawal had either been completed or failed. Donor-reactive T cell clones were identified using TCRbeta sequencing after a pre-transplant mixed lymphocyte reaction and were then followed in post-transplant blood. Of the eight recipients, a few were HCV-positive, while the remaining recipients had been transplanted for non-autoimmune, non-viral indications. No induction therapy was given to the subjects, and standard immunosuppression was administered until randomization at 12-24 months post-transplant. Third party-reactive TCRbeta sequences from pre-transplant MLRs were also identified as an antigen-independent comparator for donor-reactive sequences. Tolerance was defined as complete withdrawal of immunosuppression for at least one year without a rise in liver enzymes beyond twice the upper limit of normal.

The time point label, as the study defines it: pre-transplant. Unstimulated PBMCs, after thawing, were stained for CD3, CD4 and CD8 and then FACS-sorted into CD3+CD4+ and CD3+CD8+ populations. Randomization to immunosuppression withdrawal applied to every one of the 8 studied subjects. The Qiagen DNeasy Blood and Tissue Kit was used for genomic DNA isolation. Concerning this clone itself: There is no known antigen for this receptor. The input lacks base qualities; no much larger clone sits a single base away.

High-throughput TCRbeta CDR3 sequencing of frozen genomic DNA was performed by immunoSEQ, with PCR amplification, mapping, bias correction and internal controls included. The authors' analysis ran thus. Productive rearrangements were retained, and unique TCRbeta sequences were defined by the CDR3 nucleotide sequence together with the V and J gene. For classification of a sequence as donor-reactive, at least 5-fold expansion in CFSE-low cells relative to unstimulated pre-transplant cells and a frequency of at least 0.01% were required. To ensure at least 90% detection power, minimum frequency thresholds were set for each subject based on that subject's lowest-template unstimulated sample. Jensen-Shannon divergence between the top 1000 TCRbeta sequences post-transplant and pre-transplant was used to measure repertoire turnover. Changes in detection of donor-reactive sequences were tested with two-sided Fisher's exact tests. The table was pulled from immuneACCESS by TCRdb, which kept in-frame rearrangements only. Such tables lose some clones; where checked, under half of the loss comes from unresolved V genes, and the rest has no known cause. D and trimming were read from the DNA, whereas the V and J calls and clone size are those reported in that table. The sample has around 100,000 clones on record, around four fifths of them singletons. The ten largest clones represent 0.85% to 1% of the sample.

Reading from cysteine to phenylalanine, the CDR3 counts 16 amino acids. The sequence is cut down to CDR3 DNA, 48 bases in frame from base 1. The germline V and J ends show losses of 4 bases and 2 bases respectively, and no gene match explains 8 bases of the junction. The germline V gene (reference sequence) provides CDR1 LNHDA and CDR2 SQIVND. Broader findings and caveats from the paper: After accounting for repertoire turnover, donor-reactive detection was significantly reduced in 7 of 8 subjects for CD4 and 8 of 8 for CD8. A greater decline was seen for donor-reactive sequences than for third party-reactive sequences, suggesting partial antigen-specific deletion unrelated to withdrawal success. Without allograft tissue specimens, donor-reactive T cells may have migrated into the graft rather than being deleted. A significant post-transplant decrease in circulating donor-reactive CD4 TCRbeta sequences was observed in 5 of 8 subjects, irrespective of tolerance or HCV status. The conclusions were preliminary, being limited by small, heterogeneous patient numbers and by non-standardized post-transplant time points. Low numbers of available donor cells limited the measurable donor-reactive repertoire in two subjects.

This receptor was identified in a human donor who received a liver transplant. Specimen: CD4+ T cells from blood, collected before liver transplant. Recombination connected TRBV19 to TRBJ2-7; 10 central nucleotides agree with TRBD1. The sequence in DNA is TGTGCCAGTAGTACAAAAGACGGACAGGGGGCCTACGAGCAGTACTTC. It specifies CASSTKDGQGAYEQYF.